These T cell receptor beta chains were read from a single sample in a study of T cells in Graves' hyperthyroidism and ophthalmopathy. TCRdb re-derived calls from the multiplex PCR reads in MiXCR, one entry per CDR3 protein. The table includes some 510,000 distinct CDR3 sequences, about a fifth detected once. Material for sequencing was blood. The source is a man between 18 and 29 years old with Graves' hyperthyroidism. Each CDR3 is given with its conserved first and last residue. A D gene is named only where the DNA matches it firmly. Rows give clone size only sometimes, using once, few, many, or a class for an expanded clone.

>-|TRBJ1-5|15|TRBV12-3/TRBV12-4|many
CASSPLHDSNQPQHF
TGTGCCAGCAGTCCTCTACACGATAGCAATCAGCCCCAGCATTTT
>TRBD2|TRBJ2-5|13|TRBV7-2|few
CASSGGLGETQYF
TGTGCCAGCAGCGGAGGACTAGGAGAGACCCAGTACTTC
>-|TRBJ1-1|14|TRBV7-9|few
CASSSPGPNTEAFF
TGTGCCAGCAGCTCGCCGGGTCCGAACACTGAAGCTTTCTTT
>TRBD1|TRBJ1-2|12|TRBV6-5|few
CASSYPQGGSTF
TGTGCCAGCAGTTACCCCCAGGGGGGAAGCACCTTC
>-|TRBJ1-5|13|TRBV6-5|many
CASRPAGNQPQHF
TGTGCCAGCAGGCCAGCGGGCAATCAGCCCCAGCATTTT
>-|TRBJ1-1|15|TRBV28|many
CASSSWGAPNTEAFF
TGTGCCAGCAGTTCCTGGGGGGCCCCGAACACTGAAGCTTTCTTT
>TRBD2|TRBJ2-4|17|TRBV25-1|few
CASSGRTSAGERNIQYF
TGTGCCAGCAGTGGTCGCACATCAGCGGGAGAACGGAACATTCAGTACTTC
>-|TRBJ2-7|17|TRBV20-1|many
CSARRTVPSGSTYEQYF
TGCAGTGCTAGACGGACAGTCCCCTCTGGGTCCACCTACGAGCAGTACTTC
>-|TRBJ2-5|16|TRBV6-2/TRBV6-3|few
CASSPPSRRGEETQYF
TGTGCCAGCAGTCCTCCTAGCCGGAGGGGCGAAGAGACCCAGTACTTC
>-|TRBJ1-1|14|TRBV19|-
CASSIDAGGTEAFF
TGTGCCAGTAGTATAGATGCGGGAGGCACTGAAGCTTTCTTT
>-|TRBJ1-5|17|TRBV4-1|few
CASSQEAYRARVQPQHF
TGCGCCAGCAGCCAAGAAGCATACAGGGCCCGCGTTCAGCCCCAGCATTTT
>-|TRBJ1-5|14|TRBV24-1|many
CATSDVAGNQPQHF
TGTGCCACCAGTGATGTAGCCGGAAATCAGCCCCAGCATTTT
>TRBD1|TRBJ1-1|13|TRBV5-1|many
CASSYRGDTEAFF
TGCGCCAGCAGCTACAGGGGGGACACTGAAGCTTTCTTT
>TRBD1|TRBJ1-2|14|TRBV5-1|many
CASSLSQGGYGYTF
TGCGCCAGCAGCTTATCACAGGGGGGTTATGGCTACACCTTC
>TRBD2|TRBJ2-4|14|TRBV6-1|-
CASTPGGWGNIQYF
TGTGCCAGCACCCCCGGGGGGTGGGGAAACATTCAGTACTTC
>TRBD2|TRBJ2-7|13|TRBV28|few
CASTASGRYEQYF
TGTGCCAGCACGGCTAGCGGGAGGTACGAGCAGTACTTC
>TRBD1|TRBJ1-2|15|TRBV9|many
CASSKEQGFHYGYTF
TGTGCCAGCAGCAAAGAACAGGGGTTTCACTATGGCTACACCTTC
>-|TRBJ2-7|13|TRBV30|-
CARSNGALYEQYF
TGTGCCCGCTCGAATGGGGCTCTCTACGAGCAGTACTTC
>TRBD1|TRBJ2-7|11|TRBV30|few
CASNRGREQYF
TGTGCCAGCAACAGGGGGCGGGAGCAGTACTTC
>-|TRBJ1-2|14|TRBV2|many
CASSDRVREGGYTF
TGTGCCAGCAGTGATAGGGTTCGGGAGGGTGGCTACACCTTC
>-|TRBJ2-5|19|TRBV10-3|-
CAISEMGTGSAIVQETQYF
TGTGCCATCAGTGAGATGGGGACGGGGTCGGCAATAGTACAAGAGACCCAGTACTTC
>-|TRBJ2-7|14|TRBV6-5|many
CASSYVSGNYEQYF
TGTGCCAGCAGTTACGTCTCAGGGAATTACGAGCAGTACTTC
>-|TRBJ1-5|15|TRBV6-5|few
CASSSQGGSNQPQHF
TGTGCCAGCAGTTCCCAGGGAGGAAGCAATCAGCCCCAGCATTTT